A single sample gave rise to the 7 T cell receptor beta chains below, sequenced in a study of T cell responses to AZD1222 COVID-19 vaccine. The table came from immunoSEQ multiplex PCR; TCRdb's copy has only in-frame clones and leaves some out. The data hold under 80,000 clones, with around 82% observed a single time. Sequenced material: peripheral blood, taken 28 days after the second AZD1222 dose. These TCRs come from an adult who received the AZD1222 COVID-19 vaccine.

This rearrangement joins TRBV29-1 to TRBJ1-1; the D is unclear. V lost 3 bases and J 9 bases, leaving 11 bases between the germline ends. The CDR3 length is 11 residues. From germline, CDR1 is SQVTM and CDR2 ANQGSEA. The CDR3 is CSVDFAGKAFF. As DNA, the CDR3 is TGCAGCGTTGATTTCGCCGGAAAAGCTTTCTTT.

The chain couples TRBV6-1 to TRBJ1-5, with 7 positions matching TRBD1. The CDR3 is 15 amino acids. Losses at the gene ends were 11 bases for V and 1 base for J; bases not matched to a gene: 11. Germline V gives CDR1 MNHNS, CDR2 SASEGT. The CDR3 region is CAGGRQGRSNQPQHF. CDR3 sequence (DNA): TGTGCCGGGGGACGACAGGGCAGGAGCAATCAGCCCCAGCATTTT.

The chain uses TRBV28 and TRBJ2-7; D remains ambiguous. The V end was cut by 2 bases, the J end by 4 bases, with 18 bases between. The length of the CDR3 is 16 residues. Germline V CDR1 and CDR2: MDHEN, SYDVKM. CDR3 DNA sequence: TGTGCCAGCAGTTTAGCGGCTTCGACAACCGCTTACGAGCAGTACTTC. Translation: CASSLAASTTAYEQYF.

The chain is built from TRBV24-1 and TRBJ2-7, with D possibly matching TRBD1 (5 bases). Germline CDR1 KGHDR, CDR2 SFDVKD. The V end was cut by 9 bases, the J end by 2 bases, with 13 bases between. The CDR3 has 13 amino acids. CDR3 region: CATQGPATYEQYF. CDR3 coding DNA: TGTGCCACCCAGGGCCCGGCGACCTACGAGCAGTACTTC.

The V gene is TRBV6-5, the J gene TRBJ1-3; D is unresolved. CDR1 and CDR2 from the germline V gene are MNHEY and SVGAGI. CDR3 length equals 14 residues. V lost 8 bases and J lost 0, with 11 bases in between. The CDR3 here is CASVSSASGNTIYF. In nucleotides, the CDR3 is TGTGCCAGCGTATCCAGCGCCTCTGGAAACACCATATATTTT.

Of note for this clone: Distinct nucleotide sequences in the sample also encode this CDR3. The chain uses TRBV4-1 and TRBJ1-5, with unresolved D. The germline gives CDR1 MGHRA, CDR2 YSYEKL. Deletions cut 0 bases from V and 1 base from J, with 7 bases between. The CDR3 sequence is 15 residues long. CDR3 amino acids: CASSQDWASNQPQHF. The CDR3 coding sequence is TGCGCCAGCAGCCAAGATTGGGCCAGCAATCAGCCCCAGCATTTT.

The chain joins TRBV27 to TRBJ2-7; D is unclear. V was cut by 6 bases and J by 6 bases, with 15 bases left in between. The CDR3 runs to 13 residues. The V gene's germline CDR1 is MNHEY and CDR2 SMNVEV (reference sequence). Here the CDR3 reads CASRDPRLSEQYF. In nucleotides, the CDR3 is TGTGCCAGCAGGGACCCTAGGCTGAGCGAGCAGTACTTC.